This is a list of T cell receptor beta chains from one sample in a study of control samples from healthy donors and cancer patients. Repertoires were generated with immunoSEQ multiplex PCR, while TCRdb's copy carries only in-frame clones and drops some. In the table there are about 75,000 clones, 90% to 95% of which are singletons. Sequencing input: blood. The receptor source for this set is a woman aged 35 to 49 in good health. The CDR3 runs from the conserved cysteine through the conserved F or W. A D gene is named only where the DNA matches it firmly.

J: TRBJ1-3
V: TRBV19
D: -
DNA: TGTGCCAGTAGTATAGGGGCAGGCTCTGGAAACACCATATATTTT
CDR3: CASSIGAGSGNTIYF

J: TRBJ1-3
V: TRBV2
D: -
DNA: TGTGCCAGCAGAGTTCAGGGAAACGGAAACACCATATATTTT
CDR3: CASRVQGNGNTIYF

J: TRBJ2-1
V: TRBV18
D: TRBD2
DNA: TGTGCCAGCTCACCATCCCCACTAGCGGGAGACAATGAGCAGTTCTTC
CDR3: CASSPSPLAGDNEQFF

J: TRBJ1-1
V: TRBV7-9
D: -
DNA: TGTGCCAGCAGCTTAGTCCTCGGAACGGACACTGAAGCTTTCTTT
CDR3: CASSLVLGTDTEAFF

J: TRBJ2-3
V: TRBV9
D: -
DNA: TGTGCCAGCAGCGTCGGCAGTCGCGGGGCAGATACGCAGTATTTT
CDR3: CASSVGSRGADTQYF

J: TRBJ2-7
V: TRBV9
D: TRBD2
DNA: TGTGCCAGCAGCGTAGAGACTAGCGGGGTCTACGAGCAGTACTTC
CDR3: CASSVETSGVYEQYF

J: TRBJ2-7
V: TRBV29-1
D: -
DNA: TGCAGCGTTGAAGTAGTTCTCGAGCAGTACTTC
CDR3: CSVEVVLEQYF

J: TRBJ2-2
V: TRBV6-5
D: -
DNA: TGTGCCAGCAGGCCCGGGCTATGGGTCGGGGAGCTGTTTTTT
CDR3: CASRPGLWVGELFF

J: TRBJ1-5
V: TRBV6-6
D: -
DNA: TGTGCCAGCAAAGGGAATCAGCCCCAGCATTTT
CDR3: CASKGNQPQHF

J: TRBJ1-2
V: TRBV6-5
D: -
DNA: TGTGCCAGTGTTAAGGGGAACTATGGCTATGGCTACACCTTC
CDR3: CASVKGNYGYGYTF

J: TRBJ2-1
V: TRBV30
D: -
DNA: TGTGCCTGGACCCGGTTCTCCTACAATGAGCAGTTCTTC
CDR3: CAWTRFSYNEQFF

J: TRBJ1-2
V: TRBV20-1
D: -
DNA: TGCAGTGCTAGTATACCTGAGGACACCGGTTGGAGGGGCTACACCTTC
CDR3: CSASIPEDTGWRGYTF

J: TRBJ1-4
V: TRBV19
D: TRBD1
DNA: TGTGCCAGTAATCTTGGGACAGGGGTTGCAAAACTGTTTTTT
CDR3: CASNLGTGVAKLFF

J: TRBJ1-2
V: TRBV19
D: TRBD1
DNA: TGTGCCAGTAGTACCCGGGACAGCTTATATGGCTACACCTTC
CDR3: CASSTRDSLYGYTF